This T cell receptor (beta chain) was sequenced during a study of shared clonotypes between healthy human individuals. Study overall: Three plates each covered CD4 naive and memory; CD8 naive two, CD8 memory one.

Concerning this clone: Its cognate antigen is unknown.

Points from the study as a whole: Large sequencing depth failed to make sorted-subset sequencing complete, rarefaction showed. The authors expected sequencing depth to affect clonotype sharing among donors. Across a handful of donors, naive CD4 shared approximately 4.5%, naive CD8 under 4%, memory CD4 roughly 2.2%, memory CD8 around 0.42%.

The trim removed 2 bases at V and 2 bases at J, leaving 5 bases unmatched. Germline V gene lookup returns CDR1 SGHVS and CDR2 FNYEAQ. This CDR3 has 16 amino acids. Generated by immunoSEQ multiplex PCR, the TCRdb table keeps only in-frame clones and is missing some. Here the sample spans about 380,000 clones, around 96% being singletons. The V call is TRBV7-6, the J call TRBJ1-5, with 8 bases aligning to TRBD1. The sample comprised memory CD8+ T cells sorted from blood. The sample's subset: CD45RO+ cells pooled with CCR7-negative TemRA cells. The sequence was collected from a man aged 25-40 years in good health. This CDR3 is CASSLLGQGGNQPQHF. The CDR3 coding sequence is TGTGCCAGCAGCTTATTAGGACAGGGTGGCAATCAGCCCCAGCATTTT.